This T cell receptor beta chain emerged from a study of beta chain features in type 1 diabetes (dated by TCRdb to the late 2010s). Broadly, across the study: Mean age, gender distribution, total cell number and subset yield did not differ between patients and healthy donors. Across all samples, about 110 million sorted cells were examined, and cell number per subset correlated strongly with RNA yield. Naive and central memory subsets were obtained from all 30 or so donors, but regulatory and stem cell-like memory subsets were isolated from only 8 patients and roughly 8 healthy donors. The study compared the TCRB repertoires of sorted circulating CD4+ T cell subsets in recently diagnosed type 1 diabetes patients with those in matched healthy donors.

From each donor, a single peripheral blood sample of around 0.12 L on average was drawn into heparinised tubes. A BD FACSAria II was used to sort naive, central memory, regulatory and stem cell-like memory CD4+ T cells with a panel that included CD45RO, CCR7, CD25, CD127, CD95 and CD27. Purity was above 95% for every sorted population. PBMCs were separated immediately by Lymphoprep density gradient centrifugation and were stained directly, without being cultured. Samples were stained and sorted in pairs, with one healthy donor and one patient per experiment, so that batch effects were minimized. What the study reported, not specific to this receptor: Because small numbers of individuals were included in the HLA sub-analyses, any influence of HLA type on TCRB rearrangement was left unresolved. Because cDNA was sequenced instead of genomic DNA, highly expressing activated cells could be over-represented, though the groups showed no difference in activation or CD3 levels. At VDJ recombination sites, type 1 diabetes patients had fewer insertions and more deleted nucleotides, which implies abnormalities in thymic rearrangement. In all four CD4+ subsets, TCRB CDR3 length was moderately but significantly shorter in type 1 diabetes patients. Shorter templates might have been favored by PCR, but patient and control samples were amplified and corrected together, so both groups would have been affected equally by any skew. Naive, central memory and regulatory TCRB repertoires appeared to be more similar among patients than among healthy donors.

A few counts support this clone. Its antigen is unknown. The record has no base qualities; no much larger clone is one base away. The entire isolated RNA was reverse transcribed using the High Capacity cDNA Reverse Transcription Kit, and thus expressed TCRB transcripts were sequenced. Deep immunoSEQ sequencing was performed on naive, central memory and regulatory T cell samples, with an average of roughly 3.3 million total reads per sample. Sorted cells were lysed in RLT buffer, and RNA was extracted using DNase-treated RNeasy Micro or Mini kits according to cell number. To prevent cross-contamination, every cell subset was processed on its own, while patient and healthy donor samples were processed together. Using the immunoSEQ multiplex PCR, TCRB sequences were amplified from cDNA into 87-bp fragments spanning the CDR3 region. Amplicons were sequenced on the Illumina HiSeq platform. The original methods were these. PCR bias was computationally corrected using synthetic template baselines, reads within Hamming distance 2 were collapsed, and singletons that could not be merged were discarded. By aligning reads against IMGT, V, D and J genes, CDR3 length, and insertions or deletions at six rearrangement sites were assigned. Within each subset, clonotype counts were normalized to the number of sorted cells before true diversity and Gini coefficients were calculated with the tcR R package. Repertoire sharing was quantified using the overlap coefficient calculated on TCRB nucleotide sequences. Out-of-frame TCRB sequences from naive cells were analyzed to stand in for the pre-selection repertoire. The source is immuneACCESS, and TCRdb retained only in-frame sequences with V and J called. Part of the clones is not carried over; for the studies checked, unresolved V genes explain less than half of this, and the remainder is unexplained. V, J and clone size derive from that table, while D and trimming were established from the DNA sequence. This sample is represented by about 650,000 clones; roughly an eighth of them were singletons. Roughly 0.11% of the sample belongs to the ten largest clones.

The CDR3 goes from the cysteine to the phenylalanine over 15 residues. Left in the record is the CDR3 DNA by itself, 45 bases read in frame from the first base. The germline V gene specifies KGHSH as CDR1 and LQKENI as CDR2. V is cut by 3 bases and J by 0 bases, and the space between the germline ends is 9 bases. The clonotype comes from a man aged 25-45 years with type 1 diabetes. Sequencing input: naive CD4+ T cells from blood. In the paper's terms, the cell subset or site label means: true naive CD4+ T cells. Recombination connected TRBV18 to TRBJ1-5; no D gene call is confident. For the CDR3, the sequence is CASSPSDYSNQPQHF. The nucleotide sequence reads TGTGCCAGCTCACCTTCTGATTATAGCAATCAGCCCCAGCATTTT. Outside the CDR3, residues come from the reference TRBV18 and TRBJ1-5 proteins, so the full variable domain is: NAGVMQNPRHLVRRRGQEARLRCSPMKGHSHVYWYRQLPEEGLKFMVYLQKENIIDESGMPKERFSAEFPKEGPSILRIQQVVRGDSAAYFCASSPSDYSNQPQHFGDGTRLSIL.